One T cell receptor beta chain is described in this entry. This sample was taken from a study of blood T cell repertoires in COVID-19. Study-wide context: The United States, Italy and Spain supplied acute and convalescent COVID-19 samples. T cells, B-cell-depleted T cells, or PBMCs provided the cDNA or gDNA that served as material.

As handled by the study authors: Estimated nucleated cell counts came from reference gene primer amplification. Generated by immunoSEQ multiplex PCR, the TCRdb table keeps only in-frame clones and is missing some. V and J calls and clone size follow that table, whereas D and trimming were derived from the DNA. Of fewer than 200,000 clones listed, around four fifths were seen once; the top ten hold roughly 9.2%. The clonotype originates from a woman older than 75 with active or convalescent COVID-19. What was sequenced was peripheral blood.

The CDR3 DNA is TGCGCCAGCAGCTTTGATGCACAGGGGGCTAATGAAAAACTGTTTTTT. It specifies CASSFDAQGANEKLFF. The V call is TRBV4-3, the J call TRBJ1-4; 8 bases map to TRBD1. The CDR3 is 16 residues long. Germline lookup yields CDR1 LGHNA and CDR2 YSLEER. With V trimmed by 5 bases and J by 3 bases, 8 bases remained unmatched.